This TCR beta chain was identified during a study of naive and memory T cell subsets. General study results and limits: A few larger clonotypes appeared in naive repertoires, especially CD8, possibly memory cells re-expressing CD45RA. The power law exponent of TCR abundance differed between naive and memory cells. From naive to CM, EM and EMRA, diversity decreased and Gini increased.

This CDR3 region has 16 residues. V was pared by 4 bases and J by 5 bases, with 19 bases between. CDR1 is SGHTA, CDR2 FQGNSA, per germline. An equimolar mix of two oligonucleotides served as the beta constant-region primer for TRBC1 and TRBC2. The ligated cDNA underwent four PCR rounds using SP2 and nested alpha and beta constant-region primers. An oligonucleotide with the SP2 primer and a 12-nucleotide UMI was ligated to the cDNA 3' end. TCRdb re-derived calls from the UMI-ligation and nested PCR reads in MiXCR, one entry per CDR3 protein. The sample yields about 90,000 distinct CDR3 sequences, roughly 10% seen once. The table lists this clonotype with many counts. Its antigen remains unknown.

The TCR was taken from a human donor in good health. The rearrangement joins TRBV7-2 to TRBJ2-3; tentatively, D is TRBD1 (5 bases). Specimen: naive CD4+ T cells from blood. In DNA form, the CDR3 reads TGTGCCAGCAGCTCACTTCGGGCAGGGATGCGAGATACGCAGTATTTT. The encoded protein is CASSSLRAGMRDTQYF.